This T cell receptor (beta chain) originates from a study of neurological immune-mediated disorders. This clonotype was found many times. The antigen remains undetermined. TCRdb re-called the 5' RACE reads with MiXCR, one entry per CDR3 protein. The sample has roughly 40,000 distinct CDR3 sequences, 2.5% seen once. 2 million PBMCs stored at -80 C were the source of the unsorted libraries. Study-level points and caveats: Multiple sclerosis was found to have the least TCR clonal expansion, below healthy controls, and HTLV-1-associated myelopathy the most.

Germline V CDR1 and CDR2: MNHEY, SVGEGT. V trimming: 4 bases; J trimming: 8 bases; junction bases outside the gene matches: 7. CDR3 size: 14 residues. The rearrangement uses TRBV6-2 or TRBV6-3 and TRBJ1-5; 8 bases agree with TRBD1. Sequences were obtained from PBMCs. This TCR came from a man aged 50 to 60 with multiple sclerosis. CDR3 protein: CASSSRGLTEPQHF. CDR3 DNA: TGTGCCAGCAGTTCCAGGGGGCTGACGGAGCCCCAGCATTTT.